Described below is a single T cell receptor (beta chain) sequence and its context. Antigen: not known. TCRdb independently ran MiXCR on the reads; one entry per CDR3 protein. The profile shows hundreds of thousands of distinct CDR3 sequences, around a third of them singletons. The germline V gene has CDR1 DFQATT and CDR2 SNEGSKA (reference sequence). The CDR3 sequence is 11 residues long. Trimming shortened V by 5 bases and J by 5 bases, and 10 bases separated the two germline ends. This sample was included in a study of T cell repertoires in cytomegalovirus infection. Turning to the study itself: An indication of both CMV infection and matching HLA type came from public TCR beta signatures.

The rearrangement uses TRBV20-1 and TRBJ2-7; D call uncertain. The sample here was cultured PBMCs, taken from culture after CMV antigen stimulation. The source is a human donor in good health (CMV status not recorded). Some clones in this sample may be carry-over from other donors' samples. The CDR3 loop is CSASRSNEQYF. For the CDR3, the DNA is TGCAGTGCTTCTAGGAGTAACGAGCAGTACTTC.